This entry features one T cell receptor (beta chain) sequence. What it binds is not known. Previously described methods and listed TCR primers produced bulk TCR libraries. Via MiXCR, TCRdb re-called the PCR reads, giving one row per CDR3 protein. The sample has around 100,000 distinct CDR3 sequences, around a third seen once. The source of the sample is a study of molecular identifiers for immune sequencing clone quantification. Naive CD8 T cells underwent sorting with the CD8+CD4-CCR7+CD45RA+ definition. The CDR3 extends over 15 amino acids. J was trimmed by 5 bases and V by 6 bases; bases with no gene match: 10. CDR1 is MNHNY and CDR2 is SVGAGI in the germline V gene (reference sequence). Notes on the study in general: Same-barcode identical TCR molecules could make highly expanded clones look smaller than they are.

This clonotype originated in a human donor in good health. Some libraries in this study had Jurkat cell RNA spiked in. The chain employs TRBV6-6 and TRBJ2-1, with 7 bases identical to TRBD2. Material for sequencing was naive CD8+ T cells from blood, with Jurkat cell RNA spiked in. Subset described: FACS-sorted CD8+CD4-CCR7+CD45RA+ naive T cells. The CDR3 spells CASSVRLASNNEQFF. The CDR3 DNA sequence: TGTGCCAGCAGCGTACGACTAGCTTCAAACAATGAGCAGTTCTTC.